This T cell receptor (beta chain) was obtained from a study of OX40 agonist ivuxolimab in advanced cancers. For the study at large: Patients in the trial were receiving intravenous ivuxolimab every 2 weeks, at doses of 0.01 to 10 mg/kg.

Systemic immunosuppression or a history of autoimmune disease excluded patients. Findings and limits, study-wide: Partial responders at 0.1-3.0 mg/kg had among the lowest clonal expansion.

V lost 8 bases and J lost 6; bases outside the gene matches: 8. This CDR3 contains 14 residues. Per germline, CDR1 LNHDA and CDR2 SQIVND (reference sequence). Details on this clone: Its antigen remains unidentified.

TCRdb keeps only in-frame clones here, not all; method: immunoSEQ multiplex PCR. The profile shows 15,000 to 17,000 clones, about 81% of them singletons. This specimen consisted of CD4+ or CD8+ T cells sorted from blood, obtained in a trial of the OX40 agonist ivuxolimab. The chain has TRBV19 and TRBJ2-1; 9 nucleotides match TRBD1. The clonotype originates from an adult with an advanced solid tumor such as melanoma, head and neck, liver or kidney cancer. The CDR3 is CASSRDREVNEQFF. The CDR3 nucleotides read TGTGCCAGTTCCAGGGACAGGGAGGTCAATGAGCAGTTCTTC.